One sample yielded the 26 T cell receptor beta chains listed below, sequenced in a study of T cell clonality in common variable immunodeficiency. Study-level points and caveats: Common variable immunodeficiency TCR beta sequences reportedly had fewer deletions and N-nucleotide insertions.

Their specific antigens are unknown. The method was immunoSEQ multiplex PCR; TCRdb's version includes in-frame clones alone and lacks a portion of them. The sample yields approximately 17,000 clones, without any singletons. Sequencing was carried out using peripheral blood mononuclear cells. These receptors were taken from a human donor with common variable immunodeficiency.

This clone was counted only a few times. The CDR3 is cut off 3 residues early in the read; its end comes from the germline J gene. The chain combines TRBV6-1 with TRBJ2-6; TRBD2 is a possible D gene (5 bases). The CDR3 runs to 15 residues. The ends were cut back, 3 bases at V and 4 bases at J, with 10 bases in the middle. The germline gives CDR1 MNHNS, CDR2 SASEGT. The CDR3 bases that were read are TGTGCCAGCAGTGACGTCACGGGGGGGGCCAACGTC. This encodes CASSDVTGGANV. The complete CDR3 sequence is CASSDVTGGANVLTF.

There are many counts of this clone. Coverage ceases 3 residues before the CDR3 finishes, and the germline J gene fills in the end. The V and J genes are TRBV5-1 and TRBJ2-2; D remains unclear. The CDR3 has 14 amino acids. Germline V lookup: CDR1 SGHRS, CDR2 YFSETQ. The V and J ends lost 4 bases and 2 bases respectively, with 9 bases between them. The sequenced CDR3 bases are TGCGCCAGCAGCCTAGGAACTAACACCGGGGAG. Translating gives CASSLGTNTGE. From start to end, the CDR3 is CASSLGTNTGELFF.

Points on this clone: The read comes to an end 3 residues before the CDR3 does, leaving the germline J gene to fill in the end. The chain carries TRBV7-7 and TRBJ2-1; a possible D gene is TRBD2 (5 bases). The germline V and J ends were trimmed by 4 bases and 6 bases, with 13 bases remaining between them. Germline loops: CDR1 SSHAT, CDR2 FNYEAQ (reference sequence). This CDR3 spans 14 amino acids. The sequenced CDR3 bases are TGTGCCAGCAGCTCCCCCGGACTTCCCAATGAG. Protein product: CASSSPGLPNE. The full CDR3 is CASSSPGLPNEQFF.

This clone was seen repeatedly, ten times or more. The CDR3 bases that were read are TGTGCCAGCAGCCAACTAGCGGGAGTGGCCGGTGAG. Translation gives CASSQLAGVAGE. The whole CDR3 reads CASSQLAGVAGEQFF. This chain joins TRBV7-2 and TRBJ2-1; 11 nucleotides agree with TRBD2. The sequenced fragment ends 3 residues before the CDR3 boundary, so the rest is inferred from the germline J gene. Trimming removed 5 bases from V and 9 bases from J; junction bases left unmatched: 9. The CDR3 totals 15 residues. Looked up from germline, CDR1 is SGHTA and CDR2 is FQGNSA.

About this clone: The read ends 3 residues early relative to the CDR3; the germline J gene fills the gap. The J gene is TRBJ1-5, the V gene TRBV18; the match to TRBD1 covers 7 bases. This CDR3 has 18 amino acids. V lost 2 bases to trimming and J lost 0 bases; unmatched junction nucleotides: 10. Germline V gene data show CDR1 as KGHSH and CDR2 as LQKENI. CDR3 sequence: CASSPAGQAPYSNQPQHF. The sequenced CDR3 bases are TGTGCCAGCTCACCAGCTGGACAGGCCCCCTATAGCAATCAGCCC. The whole variable domain, remainder taken from reference TRBV18 and TRBJ1-5, is NAGVMQNPRHLVRRRGQEARLRCSPMKGHSHVYWYRQLPEEGLKFMVYLQKENIIDESGMPKERFSAEFPKEGPSILRIQQVVRGDSAAYFCASSPAGQAPYSNQPQHFGDGTRLSIL.

This clone showed up many times. The observed sequence ends 3 residues before the CDR3 terminus, with the missing tail filled in from the germline J gene. The rearrangement uses TRBV19 and TRBJ2-4; 8 bases are shared with TRBD2. The V segment lost 3 bases and the J segment 6 bases; nucleotides outside the gene matches: 4. Germline lookup yields CDR1 LNHDA and CDR2 SQIVND (reference sequence). The CDR3 sequence is 14 residues long. CDR3 region: CASSMRGAGNIQYF. CDR3 bases read: TGTGCCAGTAGTATGCGGGGGGCAGGAAACATT.

As concerns this clone: The sequence runs out 3 residues before the end of the CDR3; the remainder is reconstructed from the germline J gene. The chain has TRBV6-2 or TRBV6-3 and TRBJ2-7; 9 positions match TRBD1. Trimming cost V 7 bases and J 1 base; bases outside gene matches: 5. Per the germline V gene, CDR1 is MNHEY and CDR2 is SVGEGT. This CDR3 region has 14 residues. The CDR3: CASKIQGASYEQYF. CDR3 bases read: TGTGCCAGCAAAATACAGGGGGCGTCCTACGAG.

This clone appeared a few times. CDR3 DNA (partial): TGTGCCAGCAGTGAATCGTGGAGCGGTGAG. It is translated as CASSESWSGE. In full, the CDR3 reads CASSESWSGEQFF. V is TRBV2 and J is TRBJ2-1; TRBD2 is a possible D gene (5 bases). The CDR3 extends 3 residues past the end of the read, so its final part is completed from the germline J gene. Trimming stripped 2 bases from V and 9 bases from J, with 11 bases between. CDR3 length: 13 amino acids. Per germline, CDR1 SNHLY and CDR2 FYNNEI.

In this sample, this clone turned up many times. The read terminates 3 residues before the CDR3 end, so the remaining end is supplied by the germline J gene. The chain combines TRBV18 with TRBJ2-7, with 11 bases lining up with TRBD2. V was clipped by 3 bases and J by 2 bases; unmatched bases: 0. CDR3 length: 14 residues. The V gene's germline CDR1 is KGHSH and CDR2 LQKENI. The CDR3 spells CASSPGLAAYEQYF. CDR3 DNA, as far as it was read: TGTGCCAGCTCACCGGGACTAGCGGCCTACGAG.

This clone was observed many times. Read data end 3 residues before the CDR3 end; the end is taken from the germline J gene. The genes are TRBV18 and TRBJ2-1, with 14 positions matching TRBD2. The CDR3 extends over 15 amino acids. The V gene's germline CDR1 is KGHSH and CDR2 LQKENI. With V trimmed by 6 bases and J by 9 bases, 7 bases remained unmatched. CDR3 sequence reads: CASSPGGLAGVEQFF. Partial CDR3 DNA: TGTGCCAGCTCTCCTGGGGGACTAGCGGGAGTTGAG.

In its sample, this clone was seen a few times. From the germline J gene comes the end of the CDR3, since the read stops 3 residues before it. J is TRBJ1-5 and V is TRBV6-2 or TRBV6-3; D gene unclear. From germline, CDR1 is MNHEY and CDR2 SVGEGT. V was pared by 6 bases and J by 0 bases, with 9 bases between. This CDR3 spans 14 amino acids. CDR3 sequence: CASSTVNSNQPQHF. CDR3 bases read: TGTGCCAGCAGCACAGTTAATAGCAATCAGCCC.

This clone occurred a few times. The read halts 3 residues ahead of the CDR3 end, with the missing end drawn from the germline J gene. The chain links TRBV19 to TRBJ1-3, with 8 nucleotides matching TRBD1. The germline V gene encodes CDR1 LNHDA and CDR2 SQIVND (reference sequence). V was clipped by 9 bases and J by 3 bases; unmatched bases: 7. The CDR3 has 14 amino acids. CDR3 sequence: CASSAGGGGNTIYF. The covered CDR3 bases are TGTGCCAGCTCAGCAGGGGGCGGTGGAAACACC.

Worth noting for this clone: The sequenced fragment ends 3 residues before the CDR3 boundary, so the rest is inferred from the germline J gene. V is TRBV5-1 and J is TRBJ1-5; TRBD1 is a possible D gene (6 bases). Trimming took 1 base from V and 7 from J, leaving 12 bases between them. Germline-derived CDR1 and CDR2 are SGHRS and YFSETQ. This CDR3 has 14 residues. The DNA read from the CDR3 is TGCGCCAGCAGCTTGTGGCCAGGGGACCAGCCC. It is translated as CASSLWPGDQP. The CDR3 in full is CASSLWPGDQPQHF.

This clone appeared many times. The CDR3 extends 3 residues past the end of the read, so its final part is completed from the germline J gene. This chain connects TRBV5-1 to TRBJ1-1; TRBD1 is a possible D gene (6 bases). Deletions cut 4 bases from V and 6 bases from J, with 19 bases between. The length of the CDR3 is 15 residues. Looked up from germline, CDR1 is SGHRS and CDR2 is YFSETQ. The CDR3 protein is CASSPDSIQYSEAFF. The covered CDR3 bases are TGCGCCAGCAGCCCGGACAGCATTCAATATTCTGAA.

This clone was picked up many times. The CDR3 extends 3 residues past the end of the read, so its final part is completed from the germline J gene. The same CDR3 arises from other DNA sequences in this sample as well. The chain recombines TRBV9 with TRBJ2-5, with TRBD2 as a possible D gene (7 bases). The CDR3 has 14 amino acids. The V end lost 3 bases, the J end lost 5 bases, and 14 bases lay between the germline ends. CDR1 is SGDLS and CDR2 is YYNGEE in the germline V gene. The chain's CDR3 is CASSARGGGETQYF. The part of the CDR3 DNA that was read is TGTGCCAGCAGCGCAAGAGGGGGAGGGGAGACC.

This clone was counted many times. The read stops 3 residues short of the end of the CDR3; the missing end is completed from the germline J gene. This chain links TRBV20-1 with TRBJ2-2; 8 nucleotides align to TRBD2. This CDR3 has 15 residues. V was pared by 3 bases and J by 3 bases, with 6 bases of the junction left unmatched. Per germline, CDR1 DFQATT and CDR2 SNEGSKA (reference sequence). The CDR3 bases that were read are TGCAGTGCTAGTCCCGGGACTAGACACACCGGGGAG. Translation: CSASPGTRHTGE. The entire CDR3 protein reads CSASPGTRHTGELFF.

This clone was picked up many times. Sequencing ends 3 residues short of the CDR3 end; the germline J gene provides the rest. This chain joins TRBV7-2 and TRBJ2-3, with 8 bases identical to TRBD2. From germline, CDR1 is SGHTA and CDR2 FQGNSA. V shed 7 bases, J shed 5 bases, and the junction held 11 bases outside the gene matches. This CDR3 contains 15 residues. CDR3 sequence reads: CASTKKSGSVDTQYF. The DNA read from the CDR3 is TGTGCCAGCACCAAAAAAAGCGGGAGCGTAGATACG.

This clone was seen repeatedly, ten times or more. The CDR3 is cut off 3 residues early in the read; its end comes from the germline J gene. This sequence joins TRBV7-9 and TRBJ2-1, with TRBD1 as a possible D gene (5 bases). V lost 5 bases and J 9 bases, leaving 14 bases between the germline ends. The CDR3 is made up of 13 amino acids. The germline CDR1 and CDR2 sequences are SEHNR and FQNEAQ (reference sequence). CDR3: CASSLPTGIEQFF. Incomplete CDR3 DNA: TGTGCCAGCAGCCTACCAACAGGTATTGAG.

This clone was observed at least ten times. The read is 3 residues too short to cover the CDR3 end, so that end is filled in from the germline J gene. The chain employs TRBV18 and TRBJ2-2, with D possibly TRBD1 on 5 matching bases. The germline gives CDR1 KGHSH, CDR2 LQKENI. The CDR3 is 15 amino acids. Trimming took 2 bases from V and 1 from J, leaving 8 bases between them. The CDR3 region is CASSPRQMNTGELFF. The covered CDR3 bases are TGTGCCAGCTCACCAAGACAGATGAACACCGGGGAG.

This clone was detected a few times. The read stops 3 residues short of the end of the CDR3; the missing end is completed from the germline J gene. The rearrangement joins TRBV2 to TRBJ1-2, with 8 bases that match TRBD1. Germline CDR1 and CDR2: SNHLY and FYNNEI. The trim removed 4 bases at V and 0 bases at J, leaving 4 bases unmatched. The CDR3 is made up of 15 amino acids. CDR3 sequence reads: CASSGQGAANYGYTF. CDR3 DNA, as far as it was read: TGTGCCAGCAGTGGGCAGGGGGCCGCTAACTATGGC.

The table lists this clone with a few counts. The read terminates 3 residues ahead of where the CDR3 ends, so the germline J gene completes it. The gene calls are TRBV4-2 and TRBJ2-7, with 12 nucleotides matching TRBD2. CDR3 length: 18 amino acids. V dropped 4 bases and J dropped 3; count of bases not matched to a gene: 13. Germline values: CDR1 LGHNA, CDR2 YNFKEQ. Partial CDR3 DNA: TGTGCCAGCAGCCGGCGGACTAGCGGGATAGAGTTGGTCTACGAG. Translated, it gives CASSRRTSGIELVYE. The full CDR3 protein is CASSRRTSGIELVYEQYF.

This clone was counted at least ten times. The read is 3 residues too short to cover the CDR3 end, so that end is filled in from the germline J gene. V and J are TRBV7-3 and TRBJ2-3; TRBD1 might be the D (5 bases). The germline V and J ends were trimmed by 4 bases and 6 bases, with 17 bases remaining between them. The length of the CDR3 is 15 residues. Germline CDR1 and CDR2: SGHTA and FQGTGA. CDR3 sequence reads: CASSSRGAWTDTQYF. The CDR3 bases that were read are TGTGCCAGCAGCTCCCGTGGGGCGTGGACGGATACG.

The CDR3: CASRPPSGSTDTQYF. Incomplete CDR3 DNA: TGTGCCAGCAGACCGCCTAGCGGGAGCACAGATACG. The V call is TRBV7-9, the J call TRBJ2-3; 8 nucleotides agree with TRBD2. The read stops 3 residues short of the end of the CDR3; the missing end is completed from the germline J gene. V lost 6 bases to trimming and J lost 0 bases; unmatched junction nucleotides: 5. Per the germline V gene, CDR1 is SEHNR and CDR2 is FQNEAQ (reference sequence). The CDR3 spans 15 residues.

In this sample, this clone turned up a few times. The CDR3 end falls 3 residues outside the read, so it is completed with the germline J gene. This rearrangement joins TRBV7-9 to TRBJ2-2, with 9 nucleotides matching TRBD1. J lost 3 bases, V lost 5 bases, and 4 bases had no gene match. Germline values: CDR1 SEHNR, CDR2 FQNEAQ (reference sequence). This CDR3 contains 15 residues. The CDR3 reads CASSPRTGDTGELFF. The CDR3 bases that were read are TGTGCCAGCAGCCCACGGACAGGGGACACCGGGGAG.

This clone is medium-sized in the sample. The CDR3 end lies 3 residues beyond the end of the read and is filled in from the germline J gene. The V and J genes are TRBV2 and TRBJ1-5; TRBD1 matches 7 bases. Germline values: CDR1 SNHLY, CDR2 FYNNEI. Trimming at V came to 6 bases and at J to 4 bases, leaving 3 bases not matched to a gene. The CDR3 is 13 amino acids. This CDR3 reads CASRETGNQPQHF. CDR3 DNA (partial): TGTGCCAGCAGGGAGACAGGGAATCAGCCC.

This clone appeared many times. Sequencing ends 3 residues short of the CDR3 end; the germline J gene provides the rest. The V call is TRBV18, the J call TRBJ1-1; TRBD1 is a possible D gene (5 bases). Germline assignment: CDR1 KGHSH and CDR2 LQKENI. This CDR3 has 14 residues. V lost 2 bases to trimming and J lost 0 bases, with 7 bases between them. The CDR3: CASSPAGLNTEAFF. Partial CDR3 DNA: TGTGCCAGCTCACCAGCAGGGCTGAACACTGAA.